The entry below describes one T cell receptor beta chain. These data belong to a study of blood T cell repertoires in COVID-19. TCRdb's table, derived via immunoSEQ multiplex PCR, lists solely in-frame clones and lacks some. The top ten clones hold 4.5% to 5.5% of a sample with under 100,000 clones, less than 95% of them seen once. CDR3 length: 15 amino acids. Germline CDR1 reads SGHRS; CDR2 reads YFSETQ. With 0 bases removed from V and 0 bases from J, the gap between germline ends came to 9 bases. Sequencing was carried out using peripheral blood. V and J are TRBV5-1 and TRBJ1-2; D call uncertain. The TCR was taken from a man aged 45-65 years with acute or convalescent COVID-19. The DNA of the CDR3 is TGCGCCAGCAGCTTGGGCGGCGGGGCTAACTATGGCTACACCTTC. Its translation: CASSLGGGANYGYTF.